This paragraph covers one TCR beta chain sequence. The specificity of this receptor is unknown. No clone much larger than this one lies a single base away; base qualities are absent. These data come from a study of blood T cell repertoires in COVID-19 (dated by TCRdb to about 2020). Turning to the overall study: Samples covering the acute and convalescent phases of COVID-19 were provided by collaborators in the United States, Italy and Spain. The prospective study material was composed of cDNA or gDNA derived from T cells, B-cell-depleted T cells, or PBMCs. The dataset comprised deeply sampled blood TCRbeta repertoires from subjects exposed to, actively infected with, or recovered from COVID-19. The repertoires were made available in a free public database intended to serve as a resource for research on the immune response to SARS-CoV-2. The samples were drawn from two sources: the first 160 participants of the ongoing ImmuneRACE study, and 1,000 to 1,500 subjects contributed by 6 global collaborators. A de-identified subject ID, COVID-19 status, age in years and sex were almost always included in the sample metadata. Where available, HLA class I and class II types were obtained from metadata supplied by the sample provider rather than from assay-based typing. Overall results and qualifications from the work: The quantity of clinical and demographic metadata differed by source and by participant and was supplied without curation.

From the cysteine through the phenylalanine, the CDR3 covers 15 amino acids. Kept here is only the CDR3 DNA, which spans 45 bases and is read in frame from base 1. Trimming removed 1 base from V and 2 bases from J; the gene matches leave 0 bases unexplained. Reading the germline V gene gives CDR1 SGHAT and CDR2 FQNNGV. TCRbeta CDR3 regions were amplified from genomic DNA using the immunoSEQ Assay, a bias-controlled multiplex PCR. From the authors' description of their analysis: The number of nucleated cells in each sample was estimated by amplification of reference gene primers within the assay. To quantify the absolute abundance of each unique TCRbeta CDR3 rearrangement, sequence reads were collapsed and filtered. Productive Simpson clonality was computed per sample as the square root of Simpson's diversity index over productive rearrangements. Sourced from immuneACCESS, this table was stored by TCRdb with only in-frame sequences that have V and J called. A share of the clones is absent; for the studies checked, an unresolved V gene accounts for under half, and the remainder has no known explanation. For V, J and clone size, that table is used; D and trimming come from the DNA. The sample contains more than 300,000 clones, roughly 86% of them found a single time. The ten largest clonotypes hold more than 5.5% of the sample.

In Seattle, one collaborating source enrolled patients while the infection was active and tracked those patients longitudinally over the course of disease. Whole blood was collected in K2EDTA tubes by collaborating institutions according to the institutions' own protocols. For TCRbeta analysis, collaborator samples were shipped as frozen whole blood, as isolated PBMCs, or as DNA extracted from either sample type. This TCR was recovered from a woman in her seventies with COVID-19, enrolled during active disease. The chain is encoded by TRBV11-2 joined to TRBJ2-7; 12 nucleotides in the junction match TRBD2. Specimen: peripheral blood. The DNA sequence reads TGTGCCAGCAGCTTAGCTAGCGGGGGGGCCTACGAGCAGTACTTC. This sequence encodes CASSLASGGAYEQYF.